The 26 T cell receptor beta chains below come from one sample, sequenced in a study of cytomegalovirus exposure and HLA in healthy donors. Using immunoSEQ multiplex PCR, the repertoire was profiled, and TCRdb retains in-frame clones only, with some absent. Here the sample spans about 140,000 clones, 88% being singletons. Material for sequencing was PBMCs. The source of these receptors is a woman aged 18-29 years in good health and CMV-seropositive.

The chain combines TRBV29-1 with TRBJ2-3, with TRBD2 matching 14 bases. This CDR3 has 16 residues. V shed 4 bases and J 3 bases; nucleotides not matched to a gene: 6. Germline CDR1 is SQVTM and CDR2 is ANQGSEA. CDR3 coding DNA: TGCAGCGTTGGGGGGACTAGCGGGAGTGGGACAGATACGCAGTATTTT. This gives the protein CSVGGTSGSGTDTQYF.

V gene TRBV29-1 combines with J gene TRBJ2-7, with a tentative D call TRBD1 (5 bases). CDR1 is SQVTM, CDR2 ANQGSEA, per germline. V was cut by 2 bases and J by 3 bases, with 29 bases left in between. The length of the CDR3 is 19 residues. The CDR3 DNA reads as TGCAGCGTTGAAACTCTTGGCAGGGAAAAATCATCTTACCACTACGAGCAGTACTTC. Translation: CSVETLGREKSSYHYEQYF.

V is TRBV25-1 and J is TRBJ2-1, with 8 bases lining up with TRBD2. The CDR3 covers 17 residues. Germline loops: CDR1 MGHDK, CDR2 SYGVNS. Germline trimming cut 2 bases from V and 0 bases from J; bases unmatched to any gene: 6. CDR3 DNA: TGTGCCAGCAGTGAACCAAAGAGCGGGAGCTCCTACAATGAGCAGTTCTTC. This translates into CASSEPKSGSSYNEQFF.

The CDR3 bases are TGTGCCAGCAGCCCCCGACAGGGACCCTACGAGCAGTACTTC. Amino acid sequence: CASSPRQGPYEQYF. The V call is TRBV5-4, the J call TRBJ2-7; 7 nucleotides align to TRBD1. Germline trimming cut 4 bases from V and 2 bases from J; bases unmatched to any gene: 6. The CDR3 is 14 residues long. Germline loops: CDR1 SGHNT, CDR2 YYREEE (reference sequence).

This clone was counted a single time. The chain carries TRBV19 and TRBJ2-1; 10 bases fit TRBD2. Germline V lookup: CDR1 LNHDA, CDR2 SQIVND (reference sequence). This CDR3 is built from 16 residues. J gave up 10 bases and V 7 bases, and 16 bases lay outside the gene matches. CDR3 bases: TGTGCCAGTACCCCGACGGGGCTAGCGGGAGCGGGGGAGCAGTTCTTC. Translation gives CASTPTGLAGAGEQFF.

The chain is built from TRBV19 and TRBJ2-7; 7 nucleotides agree with TRBD2. V was pared by 4 bases and J by 0 bases, with 6 bases of the junction left unmatched. CDR3 length: 15 residues. Germline loops: CDR1 LNHDA, CDR2 SQIVND (reference sequence). CDR3 DNA: TGTGCCAGTAGTACCTACGGGGGGTCCTCCTACGAGCAGTACTTC. It codes for CASSTYGGSSYEQYF.

This clone was recorded once. The chain is built from TRBV7-2 and TRBJ1-2, with a tentative D call TRBD1 (5 bases). The CDR3 is 18 residues long. Per germline, CDR1 SGHTA and CDR2 FQGNSA. The V gene lost 1 base and the J gene lost 2 bases, with 20 bases spanning the gap. CDR3 in DNA: TGTGCCAGCAGCTTAGGGGCTCGGACAACACCCGAAAACTATGGCTACACCTTC. This gives the protein CASSLGARTTPENYGYTF. Drawing the rest from reference TRBV7-2 and TRBJ1-2, the complete variable domain is GAGVSQSPSNKVTEKGKDVELRCDPISGHTALYWYRQSLGQGLEFLIYFQGNSAPDKSGLPSDRFSAERTGGSVSTLTIQRTQQEDSAVYLCASSLGARTTPENYGYTFGSGTRLTVV.

The chain joins TRBV7-2 to TRBJ2-3, with 7 bases aligning to TRBD2. This CDR3 has 12 residues. Germline V gene lookup returns CDR1 SGHTA and CDR2 FQGNSA. V was clipped by 6 bases and J by 6 bases; unmatched bases: 3. The CDR3 region is CASSSGGDTQYF. CDR3 coding DNA: TGTGCCAGCAGTTCGGGGGGTGATACGCAGTATTTT.

V usage is TRBV2 and J usage is TRBJ2-5; D not resolved. Trimming removed 3 bases at V and 6 bases at J, with 5 bases between. Germline V gene data show CDR1 as SNHLY and CDR2 as FYNNEI. This CDR3 spans 11 amino acids. CDR3: CASSDSQTQYF. Written as DNA, the CDR3 is TGTGCCAGCAGTGATAGCCAGACCCAGTACTTC.

The chain is built from TRBV27 and TRBJ1-2; 12 bases match TRBD1. Germline V gives CDR1 MNHEY, CDR2 SMNVEV (reference sequence). The CDR3 sequence is 14 residues long. Trimming at V came to 6 bases and at J to 7 bases, leaving 6 bases not matched to a gene. The CDR3 protein is CASRRDRGPIGYTF. The CDR3, as DNA: TGTGCCAGCAGACGGGACAGGGGGCCAATTGGCTACACCTTC.

The rearrangement uses TRBV6-5 and TRBJ2-3; D gene uncertain. Looked up from germline, CDR1 is MNHEY and CDR2 is SVGAGI. Trimming pared 8 bases from V and 2 bases from J, leaving 11 bases between. The CDR3 is 13 residues long. In DNA, the CDR3 is TGTGCCAGCTCATCCGTACACACAGATACGCAGTATTTT. Translated: CASSSVHTDTQYF.

The V gene is TRBV6-1, the J gene TRBJ2-1; a possible D gene is TRBD2 (5 bases). The germline V and J ends were trimmed by 6 bases and 4 bases, with 16 bases remaining between them. CDR1 and CDR2 (germline): MNHNS, SASEGT. CDR3 length: 15 residues. Here the CDR3 reads CASRRSGGAYNEQFF. CDR3 DNA sequence: TGTGCCAGCAGGAGATCTGGAGGTGCGTACAATGAGCAGTTCTTC.

The chain employs TRBV11-2 and TRBJ1-1, with 10 nucleotides matching TRBD1. This CDR3 contains 15 residues. V lost 4 bases, J lost 1 base, and 3 bases stayed unmatched. CDR1 is SGHAT and CDR2 is FQNNGV in the germline V gene. The CDR3 is CASSSRTGGNTEAFF. The CDR3 nucleotides are TGTGCCAGCAGCTCTCGGACAGGGGGGAACACTGAAGCTTTCTTT. Variable domain in full (rest from reference TRBV11-2 and TRBJ1-1): EAGVAQSPRYKIIEKRQSVAFWCNPISGHATLYWYQQILGQGPKLLIQFQNNGVVDDSQLPKDRFSAERLKGVDSTLKIQPAKLEDSAVYLCASSSRTGGNTEAFFGQGTRLTVV.

The chain links TRBV28 to TRBJ1-2; 7 bases are shared with TRBD1. The germline V gene has CDR1 MDHEN and CDR2 SYDVKM. Unmatched junction bases numbered 11, after V lost 6 bases and J lost 7 bases. This CDR3 contains 14 residues. CDR3 sequence (DNA): TGTGCCAGCAGGGGGGGACAGCTGATTGGTGGCTACACCTTC. Translation: CASRGGQLIGGYTF.

V usage is TRBV9 and J usage is TRBJ2-5, with D possibly being TRBD2 (5 bases). The CDR3 is made up of 16 amino acids. From germline, CDR1 is SGDLS and CDR2 YYNGEE. Trimming took off 4 bases at V and 4 bases at J, with 20 bases between the two ends. CDR3 DNA: TGTGCCAGCAGCCCCGGACGGGATTGGTTTGGAGAGACCCAGTACTTC. It yields the protein CASSPGRDWFGETQYF.

This chain connects TRBV4-1 to TRBJ1-1; 7 positions match TRBD1. V gave up 6 bases and J gave up 0 bases; unmatched junction bases: 16. CDR1 MGHRA and CDR2 YSYEKL come from the germline V gene. The CDR3 has 18 amino acids. This CDR3 is CASRPGTARGVLNTEAFF. The CDR3, as DNA: TGCGCCAGCAGACCCGGGACAGCACGAGGGGTACTGAACACTGAAGCTTTCTTT.

V and J are TRBV10-3 and TRBJ2-2, with 10 bases fitting TRBD1. This CDR3 contains 14 residues. Germline CDR1 reads ENHRY; CDR2 reads SYGVKD. V lost 10 bases and J lost 0; bases outside the gene matches: 2. In DNA, the CDR3 is TGTGCCACTGGGACAGGGGCGAACACCGGGGAGCTGTTTTTT. It codes for CATGTGANTGELFF.

In its sample, this clone was seen once. The chain carries TRBV6-1 and TRBJ2-7, with D perhaps matching TRBD2 (5 bases). This CDR3 has 12 amino acids. V was shortened by 4 bases and J by 3 bases, with 7 bases between the two germline ends. CDR1 is MNHNS, CDR2 SASEGT, per germline. The CDR3 coding sequence is TGTGCCAGCAGTGTTGAGGGCTACGAGCAGTACTTC. Amino acids: CASSVEGYEQYF.

This clone was seen only a few times. The V and J genes are TRBV20-1 and TRBJ1-2, with 8 bases fitting TRBD1. The CDR3 runs 11 residues. The germline V gene encodes CDR1 DFQATT and CDR2 SNEGSKA (reference sequence). CDR3 sequence: CRLTGGYGYTF. The CDR3 DNA follows: TGCAGGCTTACAGGGGGCTATGGCTACACCTTC.

J is TRBJ2-3 and V is TRBV30; 7 positions match TRBD2. Losses at the gene ends were 2 bases for V and 5 bases for J; bases not matched to a gene: 7. Germline CDR1 GTSNPN, CDR2 SVGIG (reference sequence). The CDR3 runs 14 residues. CDR3 bases: TGTGCCTGGAGTCGGACTGGGGGGGGAGATACGCAGTATTTT. Translated: CAWSRTGGGDTQYF.

Details on this clone: A clone one base away is much larger, so this may be a read error. Other DNA sequences of this sample code for an identical CDR3. The rearrangement uses TRBV4-3 and TRBJ2-2; D is uncertain. The CDR3 has 16 residues. Germline CDR1 and CDR2: LGHNA and YSLEER. The V end was cut by 1 base, the J end by 2 bases, with 11 bases between. CDR3 protein: CASSQARDLNTGELFF. DNA of the CDR3: TGCGCCAGCAGCCAAGCCCGAGACTTAAACACCGGGGAGCTGTTTTTT.

The chain is built from TRBV5-1 and TRBJ2-7; 7 nucleotides match TRBD1. The V segment lost 4 bases and the J segment 0 bases; nucleotides outside the gene matches: 4. CDR1 and CDR2 (germline): SGHRS, YFSETQ. CDR3 length equals 14 residues. CDR3 nucleotide sequence: TGCGCCAGCAGCCTCCGGGACAGCTCCTACGAGCAGTACTTC. Residues: CASSLRDSSYEQYF.

This chain links TRBV5-8 with TRBJ1-5; D perhaps matches TRBD1 (6 bases). Trimming took 4 bases from V and 7 from J, leaving 12 bases between them. Germline V gene lookup returns CDR1 SGHTS and CDR2 YDEGEE. The CDR3 spans 13 residues. The CDR3 coding sequence is TGTGCCAGCAGCCTACAGGGTGGCCAGCCCCAGCATTTT. Translation gives CASSLQGGQPQHF.

This clone was seen just once. This chain connects TRBV7-2 to TRBJ1-1; D remains unclear. The CDR3 has 14 amino acids. Trimming removed 1 base at V and 4 bases at J, with 10 bases between. CDR1 is SGHTA and CDR2 is FQGNSA in the germline V gene. For the CDR3, the DNA is TGTGCCAGCAGCTTAGGTGTGGGGAGCACTGAAGCTTTCTTT. It specifies CASSLGVGSTEAFF.

There are a few counts of this clone. This chain joins TRBV4-2 and TRBJ2-7, with 7 bases fitting TRBD1. CDR1 and CDR2 (germline): LGHNA, YNFKEQ. This CDR3 is built from 16 residues. Trimming at V came to 4 bases and at J to 2 bases, leaving 11 bases not matched to a gene. In DNA, the CDR3 is TGTGCCAGCAGCCGATCCACCGGGACAGAGACCTACGAGCAGTACTTC. Translation gives CASSRSTGTETYEQYF.

The chain combines TRBV19 with TRBJ2-7, with D possibly TRBD2 on 5 matching bases. The CDR3 is 14 amino acids. Trimming removed 3 bases from V and 3 bases from J, with 12 bases in between. Germline V lookup: CDR1 LNHDA, CDR2 SQIVND (reference sequence). CDR3 in DNA: TGTGCCAGTAGTATGTCCGGGGAGCACTACGAGCAGTACTTC. It codes for CASSMSGEHYEQYF.